Listed below are T cell receptor beta chains from one sample, sequenced in a study of post-analysis software for immune sequencing data. One entry per CDR3 protein results from TCRdb running MiXCR on the PCR reads. The table records about 620,000 distinct CDR3 sequences, roughly 40% of them present only once. Sequenced: blood. Receptors originate from a girl between 5 and 17 years old with multiple sclerosis. The CDR3 runs from the conserved cysteine through the conserved F or W. Fields, in order: D gene, clone size, V gene, J gene, CDR3 DNA, CDR3 protein. A D gene is named only where the DNA matches it firmly. Size is stated for part of the rows, as once, few or many counts, or as a class when the clone is expanded.

d_call: .
clone_size: .
v_call: TRBV3-1
j_call: TRBJ2-1
cdr3_nt: TGTGCCAGCAGCCAAAGGGACTCCTACAATGAGCAGTTCTTC
cdr3_aa: CASSQRDSYNEQFF

d_call: .
clone_size: .
v_call: TRBV19
j_call: TRBJ2-5
cdr3_nt: TGTGCCAGTACTAACCGGGCAGGGAGCCAAGAGACCCAGTACTTC
cdr3_aa: CASTNRAGSQETQYF

d_call: .
clone_size: .
v_call: TRBV20-1
j_call: TRBJ2-7
cdr3_nt: TGCAGTGCTAGCACCCCCCGGGGGGCGGTTTACGAGCAGTACTTC
cdr3_aa: CSASTPRGAVYEQYF

d_call: .
clone_size: few
v_call: TRBV29-1
j_call: TRBJ1-1
cdr3_nt: TGCAGCGTTGAAGATTTAGGGGCTGAAGCTTTCTTT
cdr3_aa: CSVEDLGAEAFF

d_call: .
clone_size: .
v_call: TRBV4-2
j_call: TRBJ1-2
cdr3_nt: TGTGCCAGCAGCCAAGATCGGGCATCACTAGGAGGCTACACCTTC
cdr3_aa: CASSQDRASLGGYTF

d_call: TRBD1
clone_size: .
v_call: TRBV5-1
j_call: TRBJ1-5
cdr3_nt: TGCGCCAGCAGCTTGGCAGGGGGCATAGATCAGCCCCAGCATTTT
cdr3_aa: CASSLAGGIDQPQHF

d_call: TRBD2
clone_size: few
v_call: TRBV7-2
j_call: TRBJ2-7
cdr3_nt: TGTGCCAGCAGCTTCACTAGCGGGAGCACCTACGAGCAGTACTTC
cdr3_aa: CASSFTSGSTYEQYF

d_call: TRBD2
clone_size: .
v_call: TRBV29-1
j_call: TRBJ2-7
cdr3_nt: TGCAGCACCGGGGGGGTTTACAATGAGCAGTACTTC
cdr3_aa: CSTGGVYNEQYF

d_call: TRBD2
clone_size: .
v_call: TRBV12-3/TRBV12-4
j_call: TRBJ2-7
cdr3_nt: TGTGCCAGCAGTCCAGCGGGAGCTGTAAACGAGCAGTACTTC
cdr3_aa: CASSPAGAVNEQYF

d_call: TRBD2
clone_size: .
v_call: TRBV7-3
j_call: TRBJ2-2
cdr3_nt: TGTGCCAGCAGCTCATGGGCTAGCGGGAACACCGGGGAGCTGTTTTTT
cdr3_aa: CASSSWASGNTGELFF

d_call: .
clone_size: many
v_call: TRBV6-5
j_call: TRBJ2-1
cdr3_nt: TGTGCCAGCAGTTCAAAAAGGGAGACGAAGCAGTTCTTC
cdr3_aa: CASSSKRETKQFF

d_call: TRBD1
clone_size: .
v_call: TRBV12-3/TRBV12-4
j_call: TRBJ2-7
cdr3_nt: TGTGCCAGCACCAAGGACAGGGGGCAGGACGAGCAGTACTTC
cdr3_aa: CASTKDRGQDEQYF

d_call: TRBD1
clone_size: few
v_call: TRBV29-1
j_call: TRBJ1-1
cdr3_nt: TGCAGCGTGGGGTCCCGGACAGGGGGGTTTGAAGCTTTCTTT
cdr3_aa: CSVGSRTGGFEAFF

d_call: .
clone_size: few
v_call: TRBV12-3/TRBV12-4
j_call: TRBJ2-5
cdr3_nt: TGTGCCAGCAGTCCCTCCCGGAGGAGCTGGGAGACCCAGTACTTC
cdr3_aa: CASSPSRRSWETQYF

d_call: .
clone_size: .
v_call: TRBV7-8
j_call: TRBJ2-7
cdr3_nt: TGTGCCAGCAGCCCCACAACTAGTTTCCGCGAGCAGTACTTC
cdr3_aa: CASSPTTSFREQYF

d_call: .
clone_size: .
v_call: TRBV12-3/TRBV12-4
j_call: TRBJ2-1
cdr3_nt: TGTGCCAGCACCATAGGTCAGAATTACAATGAGCAGTTCTTC
cdr3_aa: CASTIGQNYNEQFF

d_call: .
clone_size: .
v_call: TRBV7-8
j_call: TRBJ2-7
cdr3_nt: TGTGCCAGCAGCTTAGTAATCGGGGAAGGGTCCTACGAGCAGTACTTC
cdr3_aa: CASSLVIGEGSYEQYF

d_call: .
clone_size: .
v_call: TRBV7-8
j_call: TRBJ2-2
cdr3_nt: TGTGCCAGCAGCCCCCTATCGACCGGCACCGGGGAGCTGTTTTTT
cdr3_aa: CASSPLSTGTGELFF

d_call: TRBD2
clone_size: .
v_call: TRBV2
j_call: TRBJ2-5
cdr3_nt: TGTGCCAGCAGTGACTGGACTAGCGGGGAGACCCAGTACTTC
cdr3_aa: CASSDWTSGETQYF

d_call: TRBD1
clone_size: .
v_call: TRBV6-1
j_call: TRBJ1-1
cdr3_nt: TGTGCCAGCAGTGGACAGGGTAGGAACACTGAAGCTTTCTTT
cdr3_aa: CASSGQGRNTEAFF

d_call: TRBD2
clone_size: .
v_call: TRBV13
j_call: TRBJ2-7
cdr3_nt: TGTGCCAGCAGACGTCCGGGACTAGCGGGAAACGAGCAGTACTTC
cdr3_aa: CASRRPGLAGNEQYF

d_call: .
clone_size: .
v_call: TRBV6-1
j_call: TRBJ2-7
cdr3_nt: TGTGCCAGCAGTGAAGAGCACAGGGCGAACTCCTACGAGCAGTACTTC
cdr3_aa: CASSEEHRANSYEQYF

d_call: .
clone_size: few
v_call: TRBV29-1
j_call: TRBJ2-3
cdr3_nt: TGCAGCGTTACTGGGGATGGGACAGATACGCAGTATTTT
cdr3_aa: CSVTGDGTDTQYF

d_call: .
clone_size: .
v_call: TRBV20-1
j_call: TRBJ2-1
cdr3_nt: TGCAGTGCTAGGGCCGAGGGAAGGCAGTTCTTC
cdr3_aa: CSARAEGRQFF

d_call: .
clone_size: .
v_call: TRBV11-3
j_call: TRBJ2-3
cdr3_nt: TGTGCCAGCAGATCTTTCGCCAGGGAAAGCACAGATACGCAGTATTTT
cdr3_aa: CASRSFARESTDTQYF

d_call: .
clone_size: .
v_call: TRBV5-1
j_call: TRBJ1-1
cdr3_nt: TGCGCCAGCAGCTTAAGGGAGGCGAACACTGAAGCTTTCTTT
cdr3_aa: CASSLREANTEAFF

d_call: .
clone_size: .
v_call: TRBV7-2
j_call: TRBJ2-5
cdr3_nt: TGTGCCAGCAGCCCGGGCCGGGACCCCACCGAAGAGACCCAGTACTTC
cdr3_aa: CASSPGRDPTEETQYF

d_call: TRBD2
clone_size: .
v_call: TRBV6-2/TRBV6-3
j_call: TRBJ2-7
cdr3_nt: TGTGCCAGCACCTTACTAGCGGGGAACTACGAGCAGTACTTC
cdr3_aa: CASTLLAGNYEQYF

d_call: .
clone_size: .
v_call: TRBV29-1
j_call: TRBJ1-3
cdr3_nt: TGCAGCGTGAGGACCCTAGAAGGAAACACCATATATTTT
cdr3_aa: CSVRTLEGNTIYF

d_call: .
clone_size: .
v_call: TRBV3-1
j_call: TRBJ1-2
cdr3_nt: TGTGCCAGCAGCCCAAGGAGGTACTATGGCTACACCTTC
cdr3_aa: CASSPRRYYGYTF

d_call: TRBD1
clone_size: .
v_call: TRBV4-1
j_call: TRBJ1-1
cdr3_nt: TGCGCCAGCAGCCAAGATCACAGGGGGAACACTGAAGCTTTCTTT
cdr3_aa: CASSQDHRGNTEAFF

d_call: TRBD1
clone_size: few
v_call: TRBV5-1
j_call: TRBJ1-2
cdr3_nt: TGCGCCAGCAGCCGGGACAGGGTGGTTAACTATGGCTACACCTTC
cdr3_aa: CASSRDRVVNYGYTF

d_call: .
clone_size: .
v_call: TRBV11-2
j_call: TRBJ1-2
cdr3_nt: TGTGCCAGCAGCTTCTCTGCGGCAGGGAGGTCCTATGGCTACACCTTC
cdr3_aa: CASSFSAAGRSYGYTF

d_call: .
clone_size: few
v_call: TRBV29-1
j_call: TRBJ2-7
cdr3_nt: TGCAGCGCGAGTAGGACAGTTTCATTCTACGAGCAGTACTTC
cdr3_aa: CSASRTVSFYEQYF

d_call: .
clone_size: .
v_call: TRBV12-3/TRBV12-4
j_call: TRBJ1-5
cdr3_nt: TGTGCCAGCAGTTTATCGGCAGAAACTCTCTCGTGGGATCAGCCCCAGCATTTT
cdr3_aa: CASSLSAETLSWDQPQHF

d_call: .
clone_size: few
v_call: TRBV7-9
j_call: TRBJ1-2
cdr3_nt: TGTGCCAGCAGCTTGGACGTAGGGTACACCTTC
cdr3_aa: CASSLDVGYTF

d_call: .
clone_size: .
v_call: TRBV12-3/TRBV12-4
j_call: TRBJ2-6
cdr3_nt: TGTGCCAGCAGTTTAGCAGGGGGTTCTGGGGCCAACGTCCTGACTTTC
cdr3_aa: CASSLAGGSGANVLTF

d_call: TRBD2
clone_size: many
v_call: TRBV4-1
j_call: TRBJ2-7
cdr3_nt: TGCGCCAGCAGCCTTAGCGGGGGCTCTTCCTACGAGCAGTACTTC
cdr3_aa: CASSLSGGSSYEQYF

d_call: TRBD2
clone_size: few
v_call: TRBV3-1
j_call: TRBJ2-5
cdr3_nt: TGTGCCAGCACCCCGGGAGGATGGGAGACCCAGTACTTC
cdr3_aa: CASTPGGWETQYF

d_call: .
clone_size: .
v_call: TRBV10-1
j_call: TRBJ2-1
cdr3_nt: TGCGCCAGCAGTGATGGAGGGGAGGAGCAGTTCTTC
cdr3_aa: CASSDGGEEQFF

d_call: .
clone_size: .
v_call: TRBV11-3
j_call: TRBJ2-3
cdr3_nt: TGTGCCAGCAGCTTAGTTCGCCGTGCCAGGAGCTCGGATACGCAGTATTTT
cdr3_aa: CASSLVRRARSSDTQYF

d_call: TRBD2
clone_size: few
v_call: TRBV29-1
j_call: TRBJ2-7
cdr3_nt: TGCAGCGTTGAACGGCGGGGGAAAGACTACGAGCAGTACTTC
cdr3_aa: CSVERRGKDYEQYF

d_call: .
clone_size: .
v_call: TRBV7-9
j_call: TRBJ1-4
cdr3_nt: TGTGCCAGCAGCATAGAGGGGACGTGGAATGAAAAACTGTTTTTT
cdr3_aa: CASSIEGTWNEKLFF

d_call: .
clone_size: few
v_call: TRBV29-1
j_call: TRBJ2-7
cdr3_nt: TGCAGCGTTGGGGGACTGGCGTCCGCCTACGAGCAGTACTTC
cdr3_aa: CSVGGLASAYEQYF

d_call: .
clone_size: .
v_call: TRBV5-1
j_call: TRBJ2-5
cdr3_nt: TGCGCCAGCAGCTTGCAGCAGGGGCCACAAGAGACCCAGTACTTC
cdr3_aa: CASSLQQGPQETQYF

d_call: TRBD1
clone_size: .
v_call: TRBV12-3/TRBV12-4
j_call: TRBJ2-4
cdr3_nt: TGTGCCAGCAGCCCACAGGGGACCAAAAACATTCAGTACTTC
cdr3_aa: CASSPQGTKNIQYF

d_call: .
clone_size: .
v_call: TRBV6-1
j_call: TRBJ2-7
cdr3_nt: TGTGCCAGCAGTGAAGCGGATAGCAGCTTCTACGAGCAGTACTTC
cdr3_aa: CASSEADSSFYEQYF

d_call: .
clone_size: few
v_call: TRBV21-1
j_call: TRBJ2-5
cdr3_nt: TGTGCCAGCAGCAGGCAGGGGGCGCGGAAGACCCAGTACTTC
cdr3_aa: CASSRQGARKTQYF

d_call: .
clone_size: once
v_call: TRBV12-3/TRBV12-4
j_call: TRBJ2-5
cdr3_nt: TGTGCCAGCTCAGGGAACCCGAGGACAGAGACCCAGTACTTC
cdr3_aa: CASSGNPRTETQYF

d_call: .
clone_size: .
v_call: TRBV9
j_call: TRBJ2-1
cdr3_nt: TGTGCCAGCAGCGAGAGACGAACGGGTTCGGAGCAGTTCTTC
cdr3_aa: CASSERRTGSEQFF

d_call: .
clone_size: .
v_call: TRBV6-6
j_call: TRBJ1-5
cdr3_nt: TGTGCCAGCAGTTACAGGCGGACGAATCAGCCCCAGCATTTT
cdr3_aa: CASSYRRTNQPQHF

d_call: TRBD2
clone_size: once
v_call: TRBV29-1
j_call: TRBJ2-3
cdr3_nt: TGCAGCGTTGTGGGCGGGAGGGGCACAGATACGCAGTATTTT
cdr3_aa: CSVVGGRGTDTQYF

d_call: TRBD1
clone_size: .
v_call: TRBV5-1
j_call: TRBJ2-5
cdr3_nt: TGCGCCAGCAGCTTGGGGGACAGCTCAGAAGAGACCCAGTACTTC
cdr3_aa: CASSLGDSSEETQYF

d_call: TRBD2
clone_size: .
v_call: TRBV2
j_call: TRBJ2-1
cdr3_nt: TGTGCCACTCGGGAGCGGGAGCTCGGCAATGAGCAGTTCTTC
cdr3_aa: CATRERELGNEQFF

d_call: TRBD2
clone_size: .
v_call: TRBV20-1
j_call: TRBJ2-3
cdr3_nt: TGCAGTGCTAGGTCTAGCGGAATAACCCCTAGCACAGATACGCAGTATTTT
cdr3_aa: CSARSSGITPSTDTQYF

d_call: TRBD2
clone_size: .
v_call: TRBV5-1
j_call: TRBJ2-7
cdr3_nt: TGCGCCAGCAGTCCAGGTGATGGCGGGGGGCGCTCCTACGAGCAGTACTTC
cdr3_aa: CASSPGDGGGRSYEQYF

d_call: .
clone_size: .
v_call: TRBV6-5
j_call: TRBJ1-1
cdr3_nt: TGTGCCAGCTGGACCGCGAACACTGAAGCTTTCTTT
cdr3_aa: CASWTANTEAFF